This T cell receptor beta chain is from a study of blood T cell repertoires in COVID-19. After removal of 5 bases from V and 6 bases from J, the junction contained 3 bases not matched to a gene. The CDR3 spans 12 residues. Per the germline V gene, CDR1 is LNHDA and CDR2 is SQIVND (reference sequence). The repertoire was sequenced with immunoSEQ multiplex PCR; TCRdb's copy has only in-frame clones and lacks some. Of approximately 220,000 clones listed, just over 85% are singletons. The gene calls are TRBV19 and TRBJ1-2; 7 bases fit TRBD1. The TCR sequence derives from a man aged 45 to 65 with acute or convalescent COVID-19. Sequenced sample: peripheral blood. CDR3 coding DNA: TGTGCCAGTAGTGACAGGGACCATGGCTACACCTTC. This translates into CASSDRDHGYTF.